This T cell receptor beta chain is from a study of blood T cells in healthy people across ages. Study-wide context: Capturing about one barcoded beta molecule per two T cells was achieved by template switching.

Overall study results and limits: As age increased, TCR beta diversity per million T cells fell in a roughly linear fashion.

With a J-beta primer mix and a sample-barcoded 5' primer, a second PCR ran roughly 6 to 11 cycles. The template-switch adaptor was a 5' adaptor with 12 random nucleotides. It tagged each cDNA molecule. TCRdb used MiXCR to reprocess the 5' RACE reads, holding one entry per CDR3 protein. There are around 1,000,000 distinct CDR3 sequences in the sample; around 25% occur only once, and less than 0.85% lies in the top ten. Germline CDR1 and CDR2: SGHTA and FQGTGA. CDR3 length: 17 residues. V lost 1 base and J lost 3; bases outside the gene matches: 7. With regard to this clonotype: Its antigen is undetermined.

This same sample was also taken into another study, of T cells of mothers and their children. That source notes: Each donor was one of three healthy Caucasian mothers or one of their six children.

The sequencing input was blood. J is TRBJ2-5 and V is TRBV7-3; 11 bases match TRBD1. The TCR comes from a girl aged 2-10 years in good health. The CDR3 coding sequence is TGTGCCAGCAGCTTAATAGTGGTGGGACAGGGGGAAGAGACCCAGTACTTC. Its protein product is CASSLIVVGQGEETQYF.